The rows below give T cell receptor beta chains drawn from one sample of a study of T-cell memory formation after mild COVID-19. TCRdb ran MiXCR on the 5' RACE reads and lists one entry per CDR3 protein. Among hundreds of thousands of distinct CDR3 sequences listed, roughly 18% were seen once. Source material: PBMCs or a T cell subset sorted from them (not recorded which). The receptors were sampled from a man younger than 30 who had mild COVID-19 (a few samples of this study predate the infection). Cell type and time point are not known. The CDR3 runs from the conserved cysteine through the conserved F or W. The order of the fields is V gene, clone size, CDR3 length, D gene, J gene, CDR3 protein, CDR3 DNA. A D gene is named only where the DNA matches it firmly. The size of a clone is reported for some rows only, either as once, few or many, or as a class for expanded clones.

TRBV19	.	14	TRBD1	TRBJ2-3	CASSTTGDTDTQYF	TGTGCCAGTAGTACGACAGGGGACACAGATACGCAGTATTTT
TRBV4-1	few	14	.	TRBJ2-5	CASSQWGGGETQYF	TGCGCCAGCAGCCAATGGGGCGGAGGGGAGACCCAGTACTTC
TRBV6-5	.	16	TRBD2	TRBJ2-2	CASSYWRGGRTGELFF	TGTGCCAGCAGTTACTGGCGGGGGGGCCGAACCGGGGAGCTGTTTTTT
TRBV3-1	.	15	TRBD1	TRBJ1-2	CASSRMGQGSYGYTF	TGTGCCAGCAGCCGCATGGGACAGGGGAGCTATGGCTACACCTTC
TRBV24-1	many	13	.	TRBJ1-5	CATSDEYLGPQHF	TGTGCCACCAGTGACGAGTACCTGGGGCCCCAGCATTTT
TRBV7-8	few	15	TRBD2	TRBJ2-7	CASSLGEGYFYEQYF	TGTGCCAGCAGCTTAGGGGAGGGGTACTTCTACGAGCAGTACTTC
TRBV6-5	few	13	.	TRBJ1-2	CATTGAGIYGYTF	TGTGCCACCACTGGGGCCGGAATCTATGGCTACACCTTC
TRBV7-2	.	14	.	TRBJ1-2	CASSSQISISGYTF	TGTGCCAGCAGCTCCCAAATATCTATATCTGGCTACACCTTC
TRBV5-1	.	18	TRBD1	TRBJ2-3	CASSSRPSWTGPTDTQYF	TGCGCCAGCAGCTCCCGCCCTTCCTGGACAGGGCCCACAGATACGCAGTATTTT
TRBV6-5	few	15	.	TRBJ2-3	CASSYLGATQDTQYF	TGTGCCAGCAGTTACTTAGGGGCCACCCAGGATACGCAGTATTTT
TRBV5-1	.	16	.	TRBJ2-3	CASSLEGFVSTDTQYF	TGCGCCAGCAGCTTGGAGGGGTTTGTCAGCACAGATACGCAGTATTTT
TRBV7-9	few	13	.	TRBJ2-5	CASSLEGKETQYF	TGTGCCAGCAGCTTGGAAGGCAAGGAGACCCAGTACTTC
TRBV2	few	16	.	TRBJ1-6	CASSEMGHRNNSPLHF	TGTGCCAGCAGTGAAATGGGTCACAGAAATAATTCACCCCTCCACTTT
TRBV7-9	.	14	.	TRBJ2-3	CASSLPVGANTQYF	TGTGCCAGCAGCTTACCCGTCGGGGCAAATACGCAGTATTTT
TRBV7-3	few	16	.	TRBJ2-1	CASSLSRAGSYNEQFF	TGTGCCAGCAGCTTAAGTCGGGCGGGTTCCTACAATGAGCAGTTCTTC
TRBV12-3/TRBV12-4	.	13	.	TRBJ1-2	CASSHRQDYGYTF	TGTGCCAGCAGTCATAGACAGGACTATGGCTACACCTTC
TRBV29-1	.	14	TRBD2	TRBJ2-3	CSASGGVNTDTQYF	TGCAGCGCTAGCGGGGGGGTAAACACAGATACGCAGTATTTT
TRBV30	.	15	TRBD2	TRBJ2-3	CALQGTRVMADTQYF	TGTGCCCTTCAGGGGACTAGGGTTATGGCAGATACGCAGTATTTT
TRBV19	.	14	.	TRBJ1-1	CASSRQAKNTEAFF	TGTGCCAGTAGCAGACAGGCTAAGAACACTGAAGCTTTCTTT
TRBV20-1	.	11	.	TRBJ1-5	CSATGNQPQHF	TGCAGTGCTACAGGGAATCAGCCCCAGCATTTT
TRBV7-2	.	14	TRBD1	TRBJ1-2	CASSPAGTANSYTF	TGTGCCAGCAGCCCAGCCGGGACAGCCAATAGCTACACCTTC
TRBV20-1	few	13	TRBD1	TRBJ1-5	CSAGQGAGQPQHF	TGCAGTGCGGGACAGGGGGCAGGACAGCCCCAGCATTTT
TRBV18	few	16	.	TRBJ2-6	CASSPGSRGGANVLTF	TGTGCCAGCTCACCAGGGTCCCGCGGGGGGGCCAACGTCCTGACTTTC
TRBV11-2	.	15	.	TRBJ1-4	CASRKRQTNNEKLFF	TGTGCCAGCAGAAAACGACAGACCAATAATGAAAAACTGTTTTTT
TRBV4-1	.	17	TRBD1	TRBJ2-7	CASSQVLTGTARGEQYF	TGCGCCAGCAGCCAAGTACTAACCGGGACAGCCAGGGGGGAGCAGTACTTC
TRBV12-3/TRBV12-4	.	14	.	TRBJ1-4	CASSFLGTNEKLFF	TGTGCCAGCAGTTTTTTGGGGACTAATGAAAAACTGTTTTTT
TRBV12-3/TRBV12-4	.	15	.	TRBJ2-1	CASSIRQGGRDEQFF	TGTGCCAGCTCCATCAGGCAGGGGGGGCGCGATGAGCAGTTCTTC
TRBV7-2	few	16	.	TRBJ2-2	CASSPSYPGGSGELFF	TGTGCCAGCAGCCCATCCTACCCAGGAGGTTCCGGGGAGCTGTTTTTT
TRBV20-1	.	14	TRBD1	TRBJ1-4	CSARDLTGWEKLFF	TGCAGTGCTAGAGATCTGACAGGGTGGGAAAAACTGTTTTTT
TRBV4-3	.	12	.	TRBJ1-4	CASGGMNEKLFF	TGCGCCAGCGGAGGGATGAATGAAAAACTGTTTTTT
TRBV9	.	16	TRBD2	TRBJ2-1	CASSPLWTSGSNEQFF	TGTGCCAGCAGCCCCCTATGGACTAGCGGGTCTAATGAGCAGTTCTTC
TRBV13	.	16	.	TRBJ2-3	CASSLTVAAPTDTQYF	TGTGCCAGCAGCCTAACGGTAGCGGCCCCCACAGATACGCAGTATTTT
TRBV6-2/TRBV6-3	many	13	.	TRBJ1-5	CASATASNQPQHF	TGTGCCAGCGCAACGGCTAGCAATCAGCCCCAGCATTTT
TRBV6-4	few	15	.	TRBJ1-1	CASSDSKGMNTEAFF	TGTGCCAGCAGTGACTCGAAGGGCATGAACACTGAAGCTTTCTTT
TRBV5-1	few	14	.	TRBJ2-3	CASSLEGGKDTQYF	TGCGCCAGCAGCTTGGAAGGGGGTAAAGATACGCAGTATTTT
TRBV25-1	.	16	TRBD2	TRBJ2-1	CASSDLLTGGRGEQFF	TGTGCCAGCAGTGACCTCCTGACGGGGGGGCGCGGTGAGCAGTTCTTC
TRBV20-1	.	16	TRBD1	TRBJ2-7	CSARGLESGQGYEQYF	TGCAGTGCTAGAGGTCTTGAGTCGGGACAGGGCTACGAGCAGTACTTC
TRBV12-3/TRBV12-4	many	11	.	TRBJ2-7	CASSLFHEQYF	TGTGCCAGCAGTTTGTTCCACGAGCAGTACTTC
TRBV20-1	few	14	.	TRBJ1-2	CSARPTARAYGYTF	TGCAGTGCTAGACCTACAGCTAGGGCCTATGGCTACACCTTC
TRBV2	few	11	.	TRBJ2-5	CASTRSETQYF	TGTGCCAGCACAAGGTCAGAGACCCAGTACTTC
TRBV5-1	few	16	TRBD2	TRBJ2-3	CASSSGLAAGTDTQYF	TGCGCCAGCAGCTCGGGACTAGCGGCAGGCACAGATACGCAGTATTTT
TRBV10-3	.	15	.	TRBJ2-3	CAIRGAGRAADTQYF	TGTGCCATCAGAGGGGCCGGTAGGGCGGCAGATACGCAGTATTTT
TRBV29-1	few	13	TRBD2	TRBJ2-5	CSVGAGIQETQYF	TGCAGCGTTGGAGCGGGGATCCAAGAGACCCAGTACTTC
TRBV5-1	few	16	.	TRBJ1-2	CASSVTTGTEGYGYTF	TGCGCCAGCAGCGTAACGACCGGGACGGAGGGCTATGGCTACACCTTC
TRBV7-2	many	16	TRBD1	TRBJ2-1	CASSLTGQGAYNEQFF	TGTGCCAGCAGCTTAACCGGACAGGGGGCGTACAATGAGCAGTTCTTC
TRBV29-1	.	11	TRBD1	TRBJ1-2	CAEARGNGYTF	TGCGCCGAGGCCAGGGGGAATGGCTACACCTTC
TRBV12-3/TRBV12-4	few	13	TRBD1	TRBJ2-1	CASRGRGYNEQFF	TGTGCCAGCAGAGGCAGGGGGTACAATGAGCAGTTCTTC
TRBV3-1	many	16	TRBD2	TRBJ2-5	CASSAALAGGKETQYF	TGTGCCAGCAGCGCCGCTTTAGCGGGGGGGAAAGAGACCCAGTACTTC
TRBV14	few	16	TRBD1	TRBJ1-1	CASSQDWTGRNTEAFF	TGTGCCAGCAGCCAAGATTGGACAGGGAGAAACACTGAAGCTTTCTTT
TRBV30	few	13	.	TRBJ1-1	CARKGLMNTEAFF	TGTGCCCGGAAGGGCCTCATGAACACTGAAGCTTTCTTT
TRBV9	few	14	TRBD1	TRBJ1-1	CASSARTGGTEAFF	TGTGCCAGCAGCGCCCGGACAGGGGGCACTGAAGCTTTCTTT
TRBV5-1	.	15	.	TRBJ1-2	CASSLVGDGVGGYTF	TGCGCCAGCAGCTTGGTCGGGGACGGGGTTGGTGGCTACACCTTC
TRBV20-1	few	13	TRBD2	TRBJ2-1	CSAPGLARNEQFF	TGCAGTGCCCCGGGACTAGCGCGTAATGAGCAGTTCTTC
TRBV5-1	few	16	.	TRBJ2-5	CASSQDSGGLQETQYF	TGCGCCAGCAGCCAGGACAGTGGGGGGCTTCAAGAGACCCAGTACTTC
TRBV11-2	.	15	.	TRBJ2-7	CASSSQAGAPYEQYF	TGTGCCAGCAGCTCCCAAGCCGGGGCTCCGTACGAGCAGTACTTC
TRBV5-1	few	15	.	TRBJ2-3	CASSASGFSTDTQYF	TGCGCCAGCAGCGCGTCCGGATTCAGCACAGATACGCAGTATTTT
TRBV28	many	15	.	TRBJ2-3	CASRHPELSTDTQYF	TGTGCCAGCAGACACCCAGAACTGAGCACAGATACGCAGTATTTT
TRBV9	.	15	.	TRBJ2-2	CASSVVDRLSGELFF	TGTGCCAGCAGCGTAGTTGACAGGCTCTCCGGGGAGCTGTTTTTT
TRBV12-3/TRBV12-4	few	12	TRBD1	TRBJ1-4	CASSRQGGKLFF	TGTGCCAGCAGCCGACAGGGAGGAAAACTGTTTTTT